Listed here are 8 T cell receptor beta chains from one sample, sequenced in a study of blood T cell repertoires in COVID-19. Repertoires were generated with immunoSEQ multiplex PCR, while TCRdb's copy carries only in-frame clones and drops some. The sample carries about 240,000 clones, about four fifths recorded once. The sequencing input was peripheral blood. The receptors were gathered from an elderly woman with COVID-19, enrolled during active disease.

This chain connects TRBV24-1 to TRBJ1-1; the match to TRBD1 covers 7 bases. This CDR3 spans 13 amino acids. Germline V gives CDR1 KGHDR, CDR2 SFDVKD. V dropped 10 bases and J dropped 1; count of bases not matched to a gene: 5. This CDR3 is CATRQGRNTEAFF. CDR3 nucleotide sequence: TGTGCCACACGACAGGGACGGAACACTGAAGCTTTCTTT.

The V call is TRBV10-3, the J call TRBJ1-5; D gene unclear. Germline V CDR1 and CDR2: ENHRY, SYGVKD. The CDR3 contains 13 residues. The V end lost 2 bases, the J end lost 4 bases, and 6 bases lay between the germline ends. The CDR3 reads CAISEERNQPQHF. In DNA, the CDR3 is TGTGCCATCAGTGAGGAGCGAAATCAGCCCCAGCATTTT.

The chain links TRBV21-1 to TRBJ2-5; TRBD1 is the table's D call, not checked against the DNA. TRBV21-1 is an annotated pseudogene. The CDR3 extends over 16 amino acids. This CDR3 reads CASSLTPWTTFETQYF. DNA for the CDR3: TGTGCCAGCAGCCTCACCCCCTGGACAACCTTCGAGACCCAGTACTTC.

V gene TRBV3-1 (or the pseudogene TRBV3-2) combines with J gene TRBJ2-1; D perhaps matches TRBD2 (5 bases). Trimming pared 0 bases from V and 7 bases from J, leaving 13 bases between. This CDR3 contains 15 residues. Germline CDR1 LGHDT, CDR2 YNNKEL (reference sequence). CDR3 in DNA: TGTGCCAGCAGCCAAGATGTAAGGACTGGGAATGAGCAGTTCTTC. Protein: CASSQDVRTGNEQFF.

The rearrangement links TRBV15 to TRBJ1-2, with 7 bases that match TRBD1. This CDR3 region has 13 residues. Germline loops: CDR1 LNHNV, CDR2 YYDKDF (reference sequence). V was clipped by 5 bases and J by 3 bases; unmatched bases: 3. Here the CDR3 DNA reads TGTGCCACCAGCCAAGGGACAGACTATGGCTACACCTTC. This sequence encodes CATSQGTDYGYTF.

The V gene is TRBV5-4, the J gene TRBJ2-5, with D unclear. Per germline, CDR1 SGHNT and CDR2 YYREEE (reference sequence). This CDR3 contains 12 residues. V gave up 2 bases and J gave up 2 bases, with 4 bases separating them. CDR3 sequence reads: CASSFPQETQYF. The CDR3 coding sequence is TGTGCCAGCAGCTTCCCACAAGAGACCCAGTACTTC.

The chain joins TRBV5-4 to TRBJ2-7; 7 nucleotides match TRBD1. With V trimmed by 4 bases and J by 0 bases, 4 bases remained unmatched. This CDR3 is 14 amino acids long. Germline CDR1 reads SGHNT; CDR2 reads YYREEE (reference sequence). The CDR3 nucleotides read TGTGCCAGCAGCCCCTGGGACAGCTCCTACGAGCAGTACTTC. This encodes CASSPWDSSYEQYF.

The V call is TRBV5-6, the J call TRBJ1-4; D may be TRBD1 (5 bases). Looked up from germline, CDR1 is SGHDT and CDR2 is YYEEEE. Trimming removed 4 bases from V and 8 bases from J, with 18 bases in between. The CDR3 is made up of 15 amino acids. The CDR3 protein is CASSLDGTNQEKLFF. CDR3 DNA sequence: TGTGCCAGCAGCCTAGATGGGACTAACCAAGAAAAACTGTTTTTT.